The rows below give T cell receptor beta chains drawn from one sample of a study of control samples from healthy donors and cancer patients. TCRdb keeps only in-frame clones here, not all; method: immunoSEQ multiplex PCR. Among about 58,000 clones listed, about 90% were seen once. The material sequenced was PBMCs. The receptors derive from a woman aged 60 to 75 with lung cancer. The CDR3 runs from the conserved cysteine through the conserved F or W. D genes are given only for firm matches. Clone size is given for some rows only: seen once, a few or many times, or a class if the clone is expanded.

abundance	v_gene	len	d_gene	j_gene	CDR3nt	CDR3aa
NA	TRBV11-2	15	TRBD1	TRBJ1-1	TGTGCCAGCAGCTTCAGGACAGGGGGCAACACTGAAGCTTTCTTT	CASSFRTGGNTEAFF
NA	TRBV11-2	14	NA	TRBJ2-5	TGTGCCAGCAGCTTAGATTCTTGGGGTGAGACCCAGTACTTC	CASSLDSWGETQYF
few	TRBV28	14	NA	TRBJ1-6	TGTGCCAGCAGCCAACGGGGGCTCCAAGCACCCCTCCACTTT	CASSQRGLQAPLHF
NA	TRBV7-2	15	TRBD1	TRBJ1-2	TGTGCCAGCAGCATTACGGACAGGGGTGTCTATGGCTACACCTTC	CASSITDRGVYGYTF
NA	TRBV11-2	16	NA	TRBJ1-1	TGTGCCAGCAGCTTAGAGGGTGGAATTACGGGCACTGAAGCTTTCTTT	CASSLEGGITGTEAFF
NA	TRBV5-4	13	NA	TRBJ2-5	TGTGCCAGCAGCCAACAGGGTGTGGAGACCCAGTACTTC	CASSQQGVETQYF
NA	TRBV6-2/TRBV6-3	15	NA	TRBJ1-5	TGTGCCAGCAGCCCGGACATCCTAAGCAATCAGCCCCAGCATTTT	CASSPDILSNQPQHF
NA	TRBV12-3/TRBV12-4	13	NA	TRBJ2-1	TGTGCCAGCAGACTAGCAACCTACAATGAGCAGTTCTTC	CASRLATYNEQFF
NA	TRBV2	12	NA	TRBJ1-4	TGTGCCAGCAGAGGCCCAAATGAAAAACTGTTTTTT	CASRGPNEKLFF
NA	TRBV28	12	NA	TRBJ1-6	TGTGCCAGCAGTTTATCGGATTCACCCCTCCACTTT	CASSLSDSPLHF
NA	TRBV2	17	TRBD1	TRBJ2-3	TGTGCCAGCAGTGTGGGTGCGGGACAGGGCGGAACAGATACGCAGTATTTT	CASSVGAGQGGTDTQYF
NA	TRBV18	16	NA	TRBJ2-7	TGTGCCAGCTCTCGAACGGGGTCGACTATTACCTACGAGCAGTACTTC	CASSRTGSTITYEQYF
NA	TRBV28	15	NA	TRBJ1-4	TGTGCCAGCAGTGTCGGGACGGATAACGATGAAAAACTGTTTTTT	CASSVGTDNDEKLFF
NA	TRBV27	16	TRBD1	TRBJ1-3	TGTGCCAGCAGTTGGACAGGGGGCTACTCTGGAAACACCATATATTTT	CASSWTGGYSGNTIYF
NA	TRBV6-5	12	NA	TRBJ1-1	TGTGCCAGCAGTCACAGGAACGGTGAAGCTTTCTTT	CASSHRNGEAFF
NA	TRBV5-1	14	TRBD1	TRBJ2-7	TGCGCCAGCAGCTCACCGGGACAGGGCTACGAGCAGTACTTC	CASSSPGQGYEQYF
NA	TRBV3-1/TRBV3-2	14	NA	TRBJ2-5	TGTGCCAGCAGCCAAGATCAGGGTAAAGAGACCCAGTACTTC	CASSQDQGKETQYF
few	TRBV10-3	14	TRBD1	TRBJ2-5	TGTGCCATCAGCTCAGGGGGCGAGCAAGAGACCCAGTACTTC	CAISSGGEQETQYF
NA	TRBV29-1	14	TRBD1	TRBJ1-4	TGCAGCGTTGGGAGGGCAGGGGGGGTAGAAAAACTGTTTTTT	CSVGRAGGVEKLFF
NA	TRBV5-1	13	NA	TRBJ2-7	TGCGCCAGCAGCGAGGACGGATCCTACGAGCAGTACTTC	CASSEDGSYEQYF
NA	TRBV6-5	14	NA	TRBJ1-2	TGTGCCAGCAGCCCCCCGGGACCGCCATATGGCTACACCTTC	CASSPPGPPYGYTF
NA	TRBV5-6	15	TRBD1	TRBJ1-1	TGTGCCAGCAATCCCGTAGACAGGGACCACACTGAAGCTTTCTTT	CASNPVDRDHTEAFF
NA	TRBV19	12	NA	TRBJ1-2	TGTGCCACTAGACCGGGTCTCTACGGCTACACCTTC	CATRPGLYGYTF
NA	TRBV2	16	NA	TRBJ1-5	TGTGCCAGCAGTGACGGACCGAGGGGGAGCAATCAGCCCCAGCATTTT	CASSDGPRGSNQPQHF
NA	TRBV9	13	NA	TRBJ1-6	TGTGCCAGCAGCGGAGGGGACCGAGAACCCCTCCACTTT	CASSGGDREPLHF
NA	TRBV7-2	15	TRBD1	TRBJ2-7	TGTGCCAGCAGCTTAGTCCCAGGGGGAGAAGACGAGCAGTACTTC	CASSLVPGGEDEQYF
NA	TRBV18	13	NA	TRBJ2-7	TGTGCCAGCTCACCAAGCAGGGAGTACGAGCAGTACTTC	CASSPSREYEQYF
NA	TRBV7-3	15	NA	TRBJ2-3	TGTGCCAGCAGCTTAACGGTAGGGAGTCAAGATACGCAGTATTTT	CASSLTVGSQDTQYF
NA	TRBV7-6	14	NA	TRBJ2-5	TGTGCCAGCAGCTTAGTGGGGGTCCAAGAGACCCAGTACTTC	CASSLVGVQETQYF
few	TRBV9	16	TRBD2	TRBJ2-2	TGTGCCAGCGGGGGGTCTAGCGGGAGCGGTACCGGGGAGCTGTTTTTT	CASGGSSGSGTGELFF
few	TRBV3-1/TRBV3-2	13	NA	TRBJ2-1	TGTGCCAGCAGCCAAGATGATGGCGGGATGCAGTTCTTC	CASSQDDGGMQFF
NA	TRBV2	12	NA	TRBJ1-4	TGTGCCAGCGGCTCCGGGCCCGAAAAACTGTTTTTT	CASGSGPEKLFF
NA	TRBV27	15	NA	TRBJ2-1	TGTGCCAGCAGTTTGCCGGACACGGCCTACAATGAGCAGTTCTTC	CASSLPDTAYNEQFF
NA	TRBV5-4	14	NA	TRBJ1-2	TGTGCCAGCAGCTTAGATAGGGTTCTTGGTGGCTACACCTTC	CASSLDRVLGGYTF
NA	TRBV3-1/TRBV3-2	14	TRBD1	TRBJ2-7	TGTGCCAGCAGCCAAGATCGACAGGGTTTACAGCAGTACTTC	CASSQDRQGLQQYF
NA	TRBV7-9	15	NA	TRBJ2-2	TGTGCCAGCAGCTTTGATCTGACGAACACCGGGGAGCTGTTTTTT	CASSFDLTNTGELFF
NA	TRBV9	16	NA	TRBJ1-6	TGTGCCAGCAGCGAACAGGTGACCTTGGGAAATTCACCCCTCCACTTT	CASSEQVTLGNSPLHF
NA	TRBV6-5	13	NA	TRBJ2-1	TGTGCCAGCAGTTCCCCAGGGTACAATGAGCAGTTCTTC	CASSSPGYNEQFF
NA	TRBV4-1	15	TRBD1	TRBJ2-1	TGCGCCAGCAGCCAAGATAATCACAGGGGTTATGAGCAGTTCTTC	CASSQDNHRGYEQFF
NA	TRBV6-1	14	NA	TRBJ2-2	TGTGCCAGCCGTGAAGCAGGGCACACCGGGGAGCTGTTTTTT	CASREAGHTGELFF
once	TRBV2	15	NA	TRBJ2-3	TGTGCCAGCAGAAGCGGGCCCGTAAACACAGATACGCAGTATTTT	CASRSGPVNTDTQYF
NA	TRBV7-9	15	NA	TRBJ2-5	TGTGCCAGCAGCCCTAACCCGGGCGGGGAAGAGACCCAGTACTTC	CASSPNPGGEETQYF
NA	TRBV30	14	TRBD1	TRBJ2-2	TGTGCCGGATGGGGACAGGCGGGTACCGGGGAGCTGTTTTTT	CAGWGQAGTGELFF
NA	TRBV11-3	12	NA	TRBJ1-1	TGTGCCAGCAGCCAGGGGTCAGGTGAAGCTTTCTTT	CASSQGSGEAFF
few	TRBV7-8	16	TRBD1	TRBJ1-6	TGTGCCAGCAGCTTAGCAGTACAGGGGGTACGGTCACCCCTCCACTTT	CASSLAVQGVRSPLHF
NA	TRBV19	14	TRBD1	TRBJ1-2	TGTGCCAGTAGTATTCCTTGGCGACAGGGGGGCTACACCTTC	CASSIPWRQGGYTF
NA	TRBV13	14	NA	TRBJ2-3	TGTGCCAGCAGCTTGGCGCCGGGCACAGATACGCAGTATTTT	CASSLAPGTDTQYF
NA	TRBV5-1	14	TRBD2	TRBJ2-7	TGCGCCAGCAGCGTAACTAGCGCCTCCTACGAGCAGTACTTC	CASSVTSASYEQYF
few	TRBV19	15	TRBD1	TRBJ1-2	TGTGCCAGTAGTTCTGATAATCCAGGGGGCGGCGGCTACACCTTC	CASSSDNPGGGGYTF
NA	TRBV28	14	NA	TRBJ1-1	TGTGCCAGCAGTCCTTGGACGCCGAACACTGAAGCTTTCTTT	CASSPWTPNTEAFF
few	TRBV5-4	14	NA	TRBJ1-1	TGTGCCAGCAGCTCCCGGGGGAGGAACACTGAAGCTTTCTTT	CASSSRGRNTEAFF
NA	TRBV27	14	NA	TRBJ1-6	TGTGCCAGCAGCCTACAGGGCCCGCGATCACCCCTCCACTTT	CASSLQGPRSPLHF
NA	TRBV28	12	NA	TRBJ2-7	TGTGCCAGTGAGGGAGTGTCCTACGAGCAGTACTTC	CASEGVSYEQYF
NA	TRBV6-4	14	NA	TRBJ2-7	TGTGCCAGCAGCATGGAGGGGGGGGTCTACGAGCAGTACTTC	CASSMEGGVYEQYF
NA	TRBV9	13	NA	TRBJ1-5	TGTGCCAGCAGCGGATCTACAGCGCGGCCCCAGCATTTT	CASSGSTARPQHF